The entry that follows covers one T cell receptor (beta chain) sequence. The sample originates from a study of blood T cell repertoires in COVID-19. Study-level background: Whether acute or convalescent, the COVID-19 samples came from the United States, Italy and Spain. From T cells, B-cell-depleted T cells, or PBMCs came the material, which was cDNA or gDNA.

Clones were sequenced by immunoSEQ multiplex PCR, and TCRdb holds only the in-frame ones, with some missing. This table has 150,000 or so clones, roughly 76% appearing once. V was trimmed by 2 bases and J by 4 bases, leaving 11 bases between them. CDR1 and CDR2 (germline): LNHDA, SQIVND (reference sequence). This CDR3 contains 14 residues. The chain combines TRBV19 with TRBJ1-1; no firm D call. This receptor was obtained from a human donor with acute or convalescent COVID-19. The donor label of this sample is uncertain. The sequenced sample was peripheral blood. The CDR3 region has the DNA TGTGCCAGTAGTATAAAGGCGGGGAGCACTGAAGCTTTCTTT. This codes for CASSIKAGSTEAFF.